What follows are 31 T cell receptor beta chains derived from one specimen sequenced in a study of blood T cell repertoires in COVID-19. Produced via immunoSEQ multiplex PCR; TCRdb's table is partial and in-frame only. The sample shows fewer than 95,000 clones, about nine tenths of them seen only once. What was sequenced was peripheral blood. The source is a male donor with acute or convalescent COVID-19.

In this sample, this clone turned up once. The rearrangement joins TRBV6-4 to TRBJ1-2; tentatively, D is TRBD1 (6 bases). Deletions cut 4 bases from V and 4 bases from J, with 16 bases between. Germline V lookup: CDR1 MRHNA, CDR2 SNTAGT. The CDR3 loop spans 15 amino acids. The DNA for the CDR3 is TGTGCCAGCAGTGTTGCGGCGGGGGGCGGCTATGGCTACACCTTC. Its translation is CASSVAAGGGYGYTF.

This chain uses TRBV11-3 with TRBJ2-5, with D possibly TRBD2 on 7 matching bases. V was clipped by 5 bases and J by 4 bases, with 14 bases between them. CDR1 and CDR2 from the germline V gene are SGHNT and YENEEA. CDR3 size: 14 residues. CDR3 amino acids: CASSPTGRGETQYF. For the CDR3, the DNA is TGTGCCAGCAGCCCTACAGGGAGGGGAGAGACCCAGTACTTC.

This clone was seen a few times. The rearrangement links TRBV3-1 (or the pseudogene TRBV3-2) to TRBJ2-1; possible D gene TRBD2, 6 bases. This CDR3 region has 15 residues. V was trimmed by 5 bases and J by 6 bases, leaving 17 bases between them. From germline, CDR1 is LGHDT and CDR2 YNNKEL (reference sequence). CDR3: CASSYRSGRINEQFF. The CDR3 region has the DNA TGTGCCAGCAGCTACAGGTCCGGGAGAATCAATGAGCAGTTCTTC.

Worth noting for this clone: Compared with germline, one end of the junction differs, possibly owing to a read error. The chain employs TRBV7-7 and TRBJ2-2; TRBD1 aligns across 8 bases. The CDR3 totals 16 residues. Germline CDR1 and CDR2: SSHAT and FNYEAQ (reference sequence). The CDR3 sequence: CASSSQEDRAIGELFF. The DNA of the CDR3 is TGTGCTAGCAGCTCCCAGGAGGACAGGGCCATCGGGGAGCTGTTTTTT.

The chain employs TRBV6-2 or TRBV6-3 and TRBJ2-5; the D is unclear. The CDR3 is 11 residues long. V lost 5 bases, J lost 2 bases, and 3 bases lay in between. Germline loops: CDR1 MNHEY, CDR2 SVGEGT. This CDR3 reads CASSQQETQYF. CDR3 bases: TGTGCCAGCAGTCAGCAAGAGACCCAGTACTTC.

This clone occurred once. Its ends do not fully match the called genes, so a read error is possible. J is TRBJ2-7 and V is TRBV2; TRBD2 agrees at 11 bases. This CDR3 is 13 amino acids long. CDR1 and CDR2 (germline): SNHLY, FYNNEI. For the CDR3, the DNA is TGTGCCAGCAACCTCGGAGTAGCGGGGGGGCCGAACTTC. Translating gives CASNLGVAGGPNF.

J is TRBJ1-3 and V is TRBV5-1; TRBD1 matches at 7 bases. This CDR3 is 16 amino acids long. Per the germline V gene, CDR1 is SGHRS and CDR2 is YFSETQ. Unmatched junction bases numbered 8, after V lost 5 bases and J lost 0 bases. In nucleotides, the CDR3 is TGCGCCAGCAGTCCTTTTGGGACAGACTCTGGAAACACCATATATTTT. Translated, it gives CASSPFGTDSGNTIYF.

The V and J genes are TRBV6-5 and TRBJ1-2; D is unclear. Germline V lookup: CDR1 MNHEY, CDR2 SVGAGI. V shed 7 bases and J shed 7 bases, with 13 bases lying between them. The CDR3 extends over 12 amino acids. The CDR3 DNA sequence: TGTGCCAGCACCTCATGGGGAGGTGGCTACACCTTC. Amino acid sequence: CASTSWGGGYTF.

The chain combines TRBV5-1 with TRBJ1-4; D not certain. The ends were cut back, 4 bases at V and 7 bases at J, with 17 bases in the middle. From germline, CDR1 is SGHRS and CDR2 YFSETQ. The CDR3 is made up of 15 amino acids. The CDR3 sequence: CASSPREGGGEKLFF. In nucleotides, the CDR3 is TGCGCCAGCAGCCCGCGGGAAGGAGGAGGTGAAAAACTGTTTTTT.

The chain is built from TRBV19 and TRBJ2-4; 9 bases fit TRBD1. Germline CDR1 reads LNHDA; CDR2 reads SQIVND (reference sequence). This CDR3 contains 21 residues. After removal of 6 bases from V and 0 bases from J, the junction contained 21 bases not matched to a gene. CDR3: CASSPGQGTFGLILAKNIQYF. As DNA, the CDR3 is TGTGCCAGTAGCCCTGGACAGGGGACTTTTGGGCTGATTTTAGCCAAAAACATTCAGTACTTC.

The chain links TRBV5-1 to TRBJ1-2; 9 bases line up with TRBD1. The CDR3 consists of 16 residues. The V gene's germline CDR1 is SGHRS and CDR2 YFSETQ. The junction had 13 bases not matched to a gene; V was cut back by 3 bases and J by 7 bases. The CDR3 protein is CASSWITGGAGAGYTF. In nucleotides, the CDR3 is TGCGCCAGCAGCTGGATTACAGGGGGCGCAGGCGCTGGCTACACCTTC.

The genes are TRBV5-4 and TRBJ1-2; D gene unclear. CDR1 and CDR2 (germline): SGHNT, YYREEE (reference sequence). The CDR3 is made up of 14 amino acids. V lost 0 bases, J lost 4 bases, and 10 bases lay in between. The CDR3 region has the DNA TGTGCCAGCAGCTTGGAAGTGGAGGTCTATGGCTACACCTTC. It encodes CASSLEVEVYGYTF.

This clone was seen a few times. The V gene is TRBV2, the J gene TRBJ2-7; D may be TRBD1 (5 bases). V dropped 6 bases and J dropped 0 bases, with 9 bases sitting between them. Germline CDR1 reads SNHLY; CDR2 reads FYNNEI. This CDR3 has 13 amino acids. CDR3 loop: CASRVDSSYEQYF. DNA of the CDR3: TGTGCCAGCAGAGTTGACAGCTCCTACGAGCAGTACTTC.

This chain links TRBV5-4 with TRBJ2-3; weak D call: TRBD1 (6 bases). The germline gives CDR1 SGHNT, CDR2 YYREEE (reference sequence). This CDR3 is 14 amino acids long. Trimming took 4 bases from V and 2 from J, leaving 11 bases between them. The CDR3 sequence is CASSRDTSTDTQYF. CDR3 DNA sequence: TGTGCCAGCAGCCGGGACACATCCACAGATACGCAGTATTTT.

The chain links TRBV28 to TRBJ2-1, with 9 bases lining up with TRBD1. This CDR3 is 12 amino acids long. From germline, CDR1 is MDHEN and CDR2 SYDVKM. The junction had 3 bases not matched to a gene; V was cut back by 4 bases and J by 11 bases. CDR3 sequence: CASSWDRAKQFF. CDR3 in DNA: TGTGCCAGCAGTTGGGACAGGGCGAAGCAGTTCTTC.

The chain recombines TRBV7-9 with TRBJ1-1; 7 nucleotides align to TRBD1. After removal of 5 bases from V and 2 bases from J, the junction contained 11 bases not matched to a gene. The CDR3 totals 16 residues. The germline CDR1 and CDR2 sequences are SEHNR and FQNEAQ (reference sequence). The CDR3 loop is CASSLSGGHQNTEAFF. CDR3 bases: TGTGCCAGCAGCCTATCAGGGGGACACCAAAACACTGAAGCTTTCTTT.

This clone was counted a single time. This chain links TRBV5-1 with TRBJ2-7; D may be TRBD1 (6 bases). This CDR3 region has 14 residues. Looked up from germline, CDR1 is SGHRS and CDR2 is YFSETQ. V lost 4 bases, J lost 5 bases, and 16 bases lay in between. The CDR3 sequence: CASSPGTTIHEQYF. CDR3 in DNA: TGCGCCAGCAGCCCCGGGACAACCATCCACGAGCAGTACTTC. Combining the CDR3 with reference TRBV5-1 and TRBJ2-7 gives the whole variable domain KAGVTQTPRYLIKTRGQQVTLSCSPISGHRSVSWYQQTPGQGLQFLFEYFSETQRNKGNFPGRFSGRQFSNSRSEMNVSTLELGDSALYLCASSPGTTIHEQYFGPGTRLTVT.

The J gene is TRBJ1-1, the V gene TRBV10-3; 7 bases line up with TRBD1. CDR3 length equals 15 residues. Germline-derived CDR1 and CDR2 are ENHRY and SYGVKD. V dropped 8 bases and J dropped 0; count of bases not matched to a gene: 9. The CDR3 bases are TGTGCCATCTCCCTTGAGCAGGGGGTGAACACTGAAGCTTTCTTT. The encoded protein is CAISLEQGVNTEAFF.

The V call is TRBV5-1, the J call TRBJ2-3, with a tentative D call TRBD2 (7 bases). V gave up 3 bases and J gave up 3 bases, with 11 bases separating them. From germline, CDR1 is SGHRS and CDR2 YFSETQ. The CDR3 runs to 14 residues. DNA of the CDR3: TGCGCCAGCAGCTGGGGGGGCCGGACAGATACGCAGTATTTT. Protein: CASSWGGRTDTQYF.

This clone showed up just once. The chain employs TRBV5-5 and TRBJ2-5; 8 nucleotides line up with TRBD2. The V gene's germline CDR1 is SGHKS and CDR2 YYEKEE (reference sequence). The CDR3 has 15 residues. Unmatched junction bases numbered 8, after V lost 2 bases and J lost 5 bases. In nucleotides, the CDR3 is TGTGCCAGCAGCTTCGAGACTAGCGACGGGGAGACCCAGTACTTC. Its translation is CASSFETSDGETQYF. The whole variable domain, filled in from reference TRBV5-5 and TRBJ2-5, reads DAGVTQSPTHLIKTRGQQVTLRCSPISGHKSVSWYQQVLGQGPQFIFQYYEKEERGRGNFPDRFSARQFPNYSSELNVNALLLGDSALYLCASSFETSDGETQYFGPGTRLLVL.

The chain joins TRBV10-3 to TRBJ1-1; weak D call: TRBD1 (5 bases). Germline values: CDR1 ENHRY, CDR2 SYGVKD. Deletions cut 4 bases from V and 1 base from J, with 7 bases between. The CDR3 runs 13 residues. CDR3 in DNA: TGTGCCATCAGTGCCAGGGAGAACACTGAAGCTTTCTTT. It specifies CAISARENTEAFF.

This clone appeared a single time. This chain connects TRBV3-1 (or the pseudogene TRBV3-2) to TRBJ2-3, with TRBD2 matching over 10 bases. V was pared by 1 base and J by 6 bases, with 10 bases of the junction left unmatched. Germline loops: CDR1 LGHDT, CDR2 YNNKEL (reference sequence). The CDR3 totals 17 residues. CDR3 loop: CASSQGLAGVKGDTQYF. The CDR3 DNA reads TGTGCCAGCAGCCAAGGACTAGCGGGCGTCAAGGGGGATACGCAGTATTTT.

This clone was detected a few times. This chain joins TRBV25-1 and TRBJ1-5, with a possible D match to TRBD1 (5 bases). The CDR3 runs to 13 residues. Trimming removed 4 bases from V and 6 bases from J, with 10 bases in between. CDR1 MGHDK and CDR2 SYGVNS come from the germline V gene. The CDR3 coding sequence is TGTGCCAGCAGTGGCGGGGGAGCTCAGCCCCAGCATTTT. The encoded protein is CASSGGGAQPQHF.

The chain is built from TRBV18 and TRBJ2-5; D is unresolved. With 0 bases removed from V and 1 base from J, the gap between germline ends came to 9 bases. Looked up from germline, CDR1 is KGHSH and CDR2 is LQKENI. The CDR3 is made up of 15 amino acids. The CDR3 DNA is TGTGCCAGCTCACCACCAGCCCAGGTCCAAGAGACCCAGTACTTC. As protein: CASSPPAQVQETQYF.

This clone was picked up a small number of times. The chain has TRBV6-5 and TRBJ1-1; D is unclear. With 4 bases removed from V and 8 bases from J, the gap between germline ends came to 11 bases. This CDR3 contains 12 residues. CDR1 is MNHEY and CDR2 is SVGAGI in the germline V gene. CDR3 nucleotides: TGTGCCAGCAGTTCGGCGGGAGACGAAGCTTTCTTT. Amino acids: CASSSAGDEAFF.

The J gene is TRBJ1-1, the V gene TRBV12-1; TRBD1, as called in the table, went unchecked against the DNA. TRBV12-1 has pseudogene status. The CDR3 consists of 15 residues. The DNA of the CDR3 is TGTGCCAGCAGCTCCCCACAGGGGACGAACACTGAAGCTTTCTTT. As protein: CASSSPQGTNTEAFF.

This clone appeared once. V usage is TRBV24-1 and J usage is TRBJ2-3, with TRBD1 matching over 8 bases. Germline V gene data show CDR1 as KGHDR and CDR2 as SFDVKD. V shed 5 bases and J 2 bases; nucleotides not matched to a gene: 5. The CDR3 loop spans 15 amino acids. The CDR3 sequence: CATSARTGYTDTQYF. Here the CDR3 DNA reads TGTGCCACCAGTGCCCGGACAGGGTACACAGATACGCAGTATTTT.

CDR3 in amino acids: CATGAPRTETQYF. DNA for the CDR3: TGTGCCACTGGGGCTCCGAGGACGGAGACCCAGTACTTC. The genes are TRBV2 and TRBJ2-5; possible D gene TRBD1, 5 bases. V was pared by 10 bases and J by 5 bases, with 17 bases between. CDR3 length: 13 amino acids. Germline V gene sequence: CDR1 SNHLY, CDR2 FYNNEI.

V usage is TRBV30 and J usage is TRBJ1-2, with unresolved D. The CDR3 runs to 11 residues. V shed 4 bases and J shed 7 bases, with 10 bases lying between them. Germline assignment: CDR1 GTSNPN and CDR2 SVGIG (reference sequence). CDR3 sequence: CAWNQAAGYTF. The CDR3, as DNA: TGTGCCTGGAACCAGGCTGCTGGCTACACCTTC.

The chain links TRBV12-3 or TRBV12-4 to TRBJ1-2, with a tentative D call TRBD1 (6 bases). The V and J ends lost 4 bases and 5 bases respectively, with 11 bases between them. The CDR3 length is 13 residues. The CDR3 sequence: CASSSEQGYGYTF. In DNA form, the CDR3 reads TGTGCCAGCAGTTCCGAACAGGGATATGGCTACACCTTC.

The chain combines TRBV25-1 with TRBJ2-7, with D possibly being TRBD2 (6 bases). Deletions cut 1 base from V and 2 bases from J, with 9 bases between. The CDR3 is made up of 14 amino acids. The V gene's germline CDR1 is MGHDK and CDR2 SYGVNS. In DNA, the CDR3 is TGTGCCAGCAGTGAATTTGGAGGGACCTACGAGCAGTACTTC. Translation: CASSEFGGTYEQYF.